The 26 T cell receptor beta chains below come from one sample, sequenced in a study of T cell changes during pregnancy in multiple sclerosis. TCRdb's table, derived via immunoSEQ multiplex PCR, lists solely in-frame clones and lacks some. This repertoire shows approximately 61,000 clones, 88% found once; its top ten account for about 1.7%. Sequences were derived from peripheral blood, sampled in the first trimester of pregnancy. These receptors originate from a female donor with multiple sclerosis, enrolled in a pregnancy study.

The chain uses TRBV7-2 and TRBJ2-7, with a weak D call TRBD1 (5 bases). V was trimmed by 3 bases and J by 2 bases, leaving 8 bases between them. The V gene's germline CDR1 is SGHTA and CDR2 FQGNSA. The CDR3 loop spans 13 amino acids. The CDR3 DNA sequence: TGTGCCAGCAGCTTTAAAGGGGCCTACGAGCAGTACTTC. Encoded protein: CASSFKGAYEQYF.

This clone was detected only once. Germline and junction disagree at one end, which may indicate a read error. The chain has TRBV11-1 and TRBJ2-7, with 9 positions matching TRBD2. In germline, CDR1 is SGHAT, CDR2 FQDESV (reference sequence). This CDR3 spans 15 amino acids. The CDR3 nucleotides are TGTGCCAGCAGCGTAGCCGCTAGCGGGATCTACGAGCAGTACTTC. Protein product: CASSVAASGIYEQYF. The variable domain in full, completed from reference TRBV11-1 and TRBJ2-7, reads EAEVAQSPRYKITEKSQAVAFWCDPISGHATLYWYRQILGQGPELLVQFQDESVVDDSQLPKDRFSAERLKGVDSTLKIQPAELGDSAMYLCASSVAASGIYEQYFGPGTRLTVT.

The chain couples TRBV30 to TRBJ2-3; tentatively, D is TRBD1 (6 bases). V gave up 2 bases and J gave up 0 bases, with 12 bases separating them. The CDR3 is 15 amino acids. Per germline, CDR1 GTSNPN and CDR2 SVGIG (reference sequence). CDR3 region: CAWSTGHSSTDTQYF. CDR3 in DNA: TGTGCCTGGAGTACGGGACATTCTAGCACAGATACGCAGTATTTT.

J is TRBJ2-7 and V is TRBV5-6; 11 bases match TRBD2. The ends lost 3 bases at V and 2 bases at J; junction bases unmatched: 4. This CDR3 region has 15 residues. From germline, CDR1 is SGHDT and CDR2 YYEEEE. CDR3 loop: CASSSRLAGTYEQYF. In nucleotides, the CDR3 is TGTGCCAGCAGCTCGAGACTAGCGGGAACCTACGAGCAGTACTTC.

The V and J genes are TRBV6-1 and TRBJ2-3; D possibly corresponds to TRBD2 (6 bases). The V end lost 11 bases, the J end lost 0 bases, and 15 bases lay between the germline ends. CDR3 length equals 14 residues. The germline V gene encodes CDR1 MNHNS and CDR2 SASEGT. CDR3 amino acids: CAGSGTASTDTQYF. CDR3 DNA sequence: TGTGCCGGTTCCGGGACTGCTAGCACAGATACGCAGTATTTT.

The chain is built from TRBV5-1 and TRBJ1-3, with D tentatively TRBD1 (6 bases). The germline gives CDR1 SGHRS, CDR2 YFSETQ. V lost 3 bases and J lost 0, with 13 bases in between. The CDR3 is made up of 16 amino acids. CDR3 sequence: CASSSGHRVSGNTIYF. CDR3 in DNA: TGCGCCAGCAGCTCGGGACACCGAGTCTCTGGAAACACCATATATTTT.

In this sample, this clone turned up once. The chain is built from TRBV7-6 and TRBJ2-5; tentatively, D is TRBD2 (6 bases). The germline gives CDR1 SGHVS, CDR2 FNYEAQ. Between the trimmed V and J ends, which lost 4 bases and 7 bases, there was a span of 22 bases. The length of the CDR3 is 16 residues. Written as DNA, the CDR3 is TGTGCCAGCAGCTCTGGGCGGGACCACCCCTCAGTGACCCAGTACTTC. Amino acid sequence: CASSSGRDHPSVTQYF.

The V call is TRBV2, the J call TRBJ2-7; D perhaps matches TRBD1 (5 bases). The CDR3 is made up of 12 amino acids. Deletions cut 6 bases from V and 3 bases from J, with 9 bases between. Per germline, CDR1 SNHLY and CDR2 FYNNEI. The CDR3 here is CASSDDSYEQYF. DNA of the CDR3: TGTGCCAGCAGCGATGACAGCTACGAGCAGTACTTC. The full variable domain, in which reference TRBV2 and TRBJ2-7 provide the parts outside the CDR3, is EPEVTQTPSHQVTQMGQEVILRCVPISNHLYFYWYRQILGQKVEFLVSFYNNEISEKSEIFDDQFSVERPDGSNFTLKIRSTKLEDSAMYFCASSDDSYEQYFGPGTRLTVT.

The rearrangement links TRBV9 to TRBJ2-7; D is possibly TRBD1 (6 bases). There are 15 residues in the CDR3. The germline CDR1 and CDR2 sequences are SGDLS and YYNGEE. V gave up 4 bases and J gave up 0 bases, with 14 bases separating them. The CDR3 region has the DNA TGTGCCAGCAGCCCCCGGGACACAAGCTCCTACGAGCAGTACTTC. It is translated as CASSPRDTSSYEQYF.

The chain recombines TRBV10-3 with TRBJ1-1, with TRBD1 matching over 7 bases. This CDR3 is 14 amino acids long. Germline CDR1 and CDR2: ENHRY and SYGVKD. Trimming removed 3 bases from V and 3 bases from J; junction bases left unmatched: 4. The DNA of the CDR3 is TGTGCCATCAGTGAACGAGGGGGCGACACTGAAGCTTTCTTT. Protein sequence: CAISERGGDTEAFF.

This chain connects TRBV27 to TRBJ2-3; D remains unclear. V was clipped by 5 bases and J by 0 bases, with 9 bases between them. CDR3 length: 14 residues. CDR1 and CDR2 from the germline V gene are MNHEY and SMNVEV (reference sequence). CDR3 in DNA: TGTGCCAGCAGTGCCTTGACTAGCACAGATACGCAGTATTTT. Its protein product is CASSALTSTDTQYF.

The rearrangement joins TRBV9 to TRBJ2-5, with 9 bases aligning to TRBD1. The CDR3 has 14 amino acids. Looked up from germline, CDR1 is SGDLS and CDR2 is YYNGEE. The V gene end was trimmed by 2 bases and the J gene end by 5 bases; junction bases not matched to a gene: 4. CDR3 in amino acids: CASSVGTGIETQYF. The CDR3 region has the DNA TGTGCCAGCAGCGTGGGGACAGGGATCGAGACCCAGTACTTC.

This clone was detected only once. The V call is TRBV5-1, the J call TRBJ1-2; D ambiguous. V gave up 6 bases and J gave up 11 bases, with 17 bases separating them. Germline CDR1 SGHRS, CDR2 YFSETQ. The CDR3 is 12 amino acids. In DNA form, the CDR3 reads TGCGCCAGCAAAGGAGAGGGAGAAGGGTACACCTTC. Protein product: CASKGEGEGYTF.

CDR3 DNA: TGTGCCAGCAAAAAACTCCTTAGCAATCAGCCCCAGCATTTT. Protein product: CASKKLLSNQPQHF. The rearrangement uses TRBV6-5 and TRBJ1-5; D is uncertain. The CDR3 is 14 residues long. The germline gives CDR1 MNHEY, CDR2 SVGAGI. Trimming cost V 7 bases and J 0 bases, with 10 bases left between them.

The CDR3 nucleotides read TGTGCCAGCCAAACAGGGGTCCGAGGCTACACCTTC. Translated: CASQTGVRGYTF. V usage is TRBV28 and J usage is TRBJ1-2, with TRBD1 matching over 7 bases. V was pared by 8 bases and J by 8 bases, with 8 bases of the junction left unmatched. The CDR3 totals 12 residues. Germline CDR1 and CDR2: MDHEN and SYDVKM.

The V call is TRBV28, the J call TRBJ1-3; maybe TRBD1 (6 bases). CDR3 length equals 15 residues. CDR1 and CDR2 from the germline V gene are MDHEN and SYDVKM. V gave up 6 bases and J gave up 0 bases, with 12 bases separating them. CDR3 sequence: CASRHRGGSGNTIYF. CDR3 coding DNA: TGTGCCAGCAGACACAGAGGGGGCTCTGGAAACACCATATATTTT.

The chain uses TRBV7-2 and TRBJ1-3, with 8 positions matching TRBD1. V lost 2 bases to trimming and J lost 8 bases; unmatched junction nucleotides: 8. The CDR3 spans 15 residues. Germline V gene lookup returns CDR1 SGHTA and CDR2 FQGNSA. The CDR3 DNA sequence: TGTGCCAGCAGCTTACGGACAGGGAACGGGGACACCATATATTTT. As protein: CASSLRTGNGDTIYF.

The V gene is TRBV7-6, the J gene TRBJ2-1; 7 bases align to TRBD2. V trimming: 2 bases; J trimming: 12 bases; junction bases outside the gene matches: 7. This CDR3 spans 13 amino acids. Germline V lookup: CDR1 SGHVS, CDR2 FNYEAQ. As DNA, the CDR3 is TGTGCCAGCAGCTTACCCCTGGGGAGGGGGCAGTTCTTC. This codes for CASSLPLGRGQFF.

The J gene is TRBJ2-1, the V gene TRBV28; TRBD2 aligns across 14 bases. This CDR3 comprises 18 residues. Trimming at V came to 3 bases and at J to 5 bases, leaving 9 bases not matched to a gene. Germline-derived CDR1 and CDR2 are MDHEN and SYDVKM. This CDR3 reads CASSFTGTSGSLNNEQFF. CDR3 DNA sequence: TGTGCCAGCAGTTTCACAGGGACTAGCGGGAGCCTCAACAATGAGCAGTTCTTC.

As to this clone: The same CDR3 can be traced to other DNA sequences in this sample. This sequence joins TRBV5-1 and TRBJ2-3, with a tentative D call TRBD2 (6 bases). The germline V and J ends were trimmed by 3 bases and 0 bases, with 8 bases remaining between them. The CDR3 consists of 14 residues. From germline, CDR1 is SGHRS and CDR2 YFSETQ. CDR3 sequence: CASSSGTSTDTQYF. CDR3 nucleotides: TGCGCCAGCAGCTCGGGGACTAGCACAGATACGCAGTATTTT.

The chain joins TRBV7-9 to TRBJ2-7, with a tentative D call TRBD1 (6 bases). V lost 2 bases and J 6 bases, leaving 8 bases between the germline ends. The length of the CDR3 is 12 residues. Germline-derived CDR1 and CDR2 are SEHNR and FQNEAQ (reference sequence). The CDR3 nucleotides read TGTGCCAGCAGCTTAACGACAGGCGAGCAGTACTTC. Its protein product is CASSLTTGEQYF.

The chain has TRBV5-1 and TRBJ1-2, with a weak D call TRBD1 (5 bases). V was trimmed by 4 bases and J by 3 bases, leaving 16 bases between them. The CDR3 length is 15 residues. Germline-derived CDR1 and CDR2 are SGHRS and YFSETQ. The CDR3 nucleotides are TGCGCCAGCAGCCTCGATTTAACAGGATACTATGGCTACACCTTC. This gives the protein CASSLDLTGYYGYTF.

The CDR3 coding sequence is TGTGCCAGCAGCTTGAGCGGGAAGTTCGACGAGCAGTACTTC. Translated, it gives CASSLSGKFDEQYF. This rearrangement joins TRBV5-8 to TRBJ2-7; 7 nucleotides agree with TRBD2. Germline CDR1 and CDR2: SGHTS and YDEGEE. The ends lost 1 base at V and 5 bases at J; junction bases unmatched: 6. CDR3 length equals 14 residues.

The gene calls are TRBV4-2 and TRBJ2-1; TRBD1 aligns across 7 bases. Germline assignment: CDR1 LGHNA and CDR2 YNFKEQ. Losses at the gene ends were 1 base for V and 3 bases for J; bases not matched to a gene: 6. The CDR3 has 16 residues. CDR3 amino acids: CASSQAGGQDYNEQFF. As DNA, the CDR3 is TGTGCCAGCAGCCAAGCAGGGGGACAAGACTACAATGAGCAGTTCTTC.

V usage is TRBV5-1 and J usage is TRBJ2-3, with D possibly matching TRBD1 (5 bases). CDR1 and CDR2 from the germline V gene are SGHRS and YFSETQ. The CDR3 spans 16 residues. Between the trimmed V and J ends, which lost 0 bases and 2 bases, there was a span of 13 bases. The CDR3 protein is CASSLGGSHNTDTQYF. CDR3 DNA sequence: TGCGCCAGCAGCTTGGGGGGCAGCCATAACACAGATACGCAGTATTTT.

The chain carries TRBV5-1 and TRBJ2-7; a possible D gene is TRBD2 (6 bases). The CDR3 runs to 12 residues. Germline V gene lookup returns CDR1 SGHRS and CDR2 YFSETQ. V lost 6 bases and J lost 4, with 11 bases in between. CDR3 amino acids: CASTGGRYEQYF. In nucleotides, the CDR3 is TGCGCCAGCACCGGGGGTAGATACGAGCAGTACTTC.